Listed here are 21 T cell receptor beta chains from one sample, sequenced in a study of blood T cell repertoires in COVID-19. Using immunoSEQ multiplex PCR, the repertoire was profiled, and TCRdb retains in-frame clones only, with some absent. This table has 130,000 to 150,000 clones, approximately 80% appearing once. The sequencing input was peripheral blood. The receptors originated from a man aged 70 or older who had recovered from COVID-19.

V and J are TRBV19 and TRBJ2-7, with 16 bases identical to TRBD2. The CDR3 contains 15 residues. Germline V gene sequence: CDR1 LNHDA, CDR2 SQIVND (reference sequence). Trimming cost V 7 bases and J 4 bases; bases outside gene matches: 4. The CDR3 coding sequence is TGTGCCAGTACCTCGGGACTAGCGGGAGGGTACGAGCAGTACTTC. It yields the protein CASTSGLAGGYEQYF.

The CDR3 here is CASSIGGQGLADTQYF. Here the CDR3 DNA reads TGTGCCAGCAGCATCGGGGGACAGGGGTTGGCAGATACGCAGTATTTT. V usage is TRBV7-2 and J usage is TRBJ2-3, with 10 bases that match TRBD1. The CDR3 spans 16 residues. J lost 4 bases, V lost 5 bases, and 9 bases had no gene match. Germline-derived CDR1 and CDR2 are SGHTA and FQGNSA.

The V call is TRBV6-2 or TRBV6-3, the J call TRBJ2-5, with D maybe TRBD2 (6 bases). The CDR3 is 15 amino acids. Trimming stripped 0 bases from V and 2 bases from J, with 10 bases between. CDR1 MNHEY and CDR2 SVGEGT come from the germline V gene. The CDR3 DNA reads as TGTGCCAGCAGTTACTCCGGGGGTCTACAAGAGACCCAGTACTTC. Its translation is CASSYSGGLQETQYF.

This clone was observed once. This chain connects TRBV23-1 to TRBJ2-7; 8 bases fit TRBD2. TRBV23-1 is an ORF; its function is uncertain. V lost 9 bases, J lost 3 bases, and 10 bases stayed unmatched. CDR3 size: 14 residues. CDR3 region: CASRGERESYEQYF. CDR3 sequence (DNA): TGCGCCAGTCGGGGGGAGCGGGAGAGCTACGAGCAGTACTTC.

The chain couples TRBV19 to TRBJ2-7; D is perhaps TRBD2 (5 bases). The CDR3 is 12 amino acids. Trimming stripped 11 bases from V and 2 bases from J, with 13 bases between. Germline V gene data show CDR1 as LNHDA and CDR2 as SQIVND (reference sequence). CDR3 in amino acids: CAVGAATYEQYF. CDR3 DNA: TGTGCCGTTGGAGCGGCAACCTACGAGCAGTACTTC. Together with reference TRBV19 and TRBJ2-7, the CDR3 gives the full variable domain: DGGITQSPKYLFRKEGQNVTLSCEQNLNHDAMYWYRQDPGQGLRLIYYSQIVNDFQKGDIAEGYSVSREKKESFPLTVTSAQKNPTAFYLCAVGAATYEQYFGPGTRLTVT.

The genes are TRBV29-1 and TRBJ2-7; 9 bases match TRBD1. V dropped 6 bases and J dropped 1; count of bases not matched to a gene: 4. Per germline, CDR1 SQVTM and CDR2 ANQGSEA. This CDR3 comprises 13 residues. CDR3 nucleotide sequence: TGCAGCGTCTGGACAGGGGAATCCTACGAGCAGTACTTC. Protein: CSVWTGESYEQYF.

The gene calls are TRBV7-3 and TRBJ2-3; TRBD2 agrees at 9 bases. From germline, CDR1 is SGHTA and CDR2 FQGTGA. This CDR3 spans 14 amino acids. V lost 5 bases and J lost 6; bases outside the gene matches: 6. The CDR3 DNA follows: TGTGCCAGCAGCCCGACTAGCGGCATGGATACGCAGTATTTT. Encoded protein: CASSPTSGMDTQYF.

J is TRBJ2-7 and V is TRBV28, with D unclear. There are 15 residues in the CDR3. Germline V gene lookup returns CDR1 MDHEN and CDR2 SYDVKM. The V and J ends lost 6 bases and 3 bases respectively, with 18 bases between them. CDR3 sequence (DNA): TGTGCCAGCAGACCAACAGCAAAGTCGAACTACGAGCAGTACTTC. Encoded protein: CASRPTAKSNYEQYF.

V and J are TRBV19 and TRBJ2-1; tentatively, D is TRBD2 (5 bases). V was pared by 1 base and J by 3 bases, with 7 bases between. Germline CDR1 and CDR2: LNHDA and SQIVND (reference sequence). The CDR3 loop spans 14 amino acids. The CDR3 DNA reads TGTGCCAGTAGTATAGCTCGGGGCTACAATGAGCAGTTCTTC. It specifies CASSIARGYNEQFF.

The V and J genes are TRBV5-4 and TRBJ2-2; 14 bases match TRBD2. Germline CDR1 is SGHNT and CDR2 is YYREEE (reference sequence). The CDR3 extends over 17 amino acids. Losses at the gene ends were 4 bases for V and 1 base for J; bases not matched to a gene: 3. CDR3 in amino acids: CASSLGLAGGNTGELFF. Written as DNA, the CDR3 is TGTGCCAGCAGCCTCGGACTAGCGGGGGGGAACACCGGGGAGCTGTTTTTT. Full variable domain (outside the CDR3, taken from reference TRBV5-4 and TRBJ2-2): ETGVTQSPTHLIKTRGQQVTLRCSSQSGHNTVSWYQQALGQGPQFIFQYYREEENGRGNFPPRFSGLQFPNYSSELNVNALELDDSALYLCASSLGLAGGNTGELFFGEGSRLTVL.

The chain uses TRBV6-6 and TRBJ2-7, with no clear D. Trimming removed 6 bases from V and 4 bases from J, with 7 bases in between. Germline assignment: CDR1 MNHNY and CDR2 SVGAGI (reference sequence). The CDR3 length is 11 residues. CDR3 sequence (DNA): TGTGCCAGCAGCCCCCGGTACGAGCAGTACTTC. Protein sequence: CASSPRYEQYF.

This chain joins TRBV5-4 and TRBJ2-1, with 8 bases identical to TRBD1. The CDR3 sequence is 15 residues long. After removal of 4 bases from V and 2 bases from J, the junction contained 5 bases not matched to a gene. Germline V gives CDR1 SGHNT, CDR2 YYREEE (reference sequence). The CDR3: CASSAGQVTYNEQFF. CDR3 bases: TGTGCCAGCAGCGCGGGACAGGTCACCTACAATGAGCAGTTCTTC. Looking up the rest from reference TRBV5-4 and TRBJ2-1 gives the full variable domain: ETGVTQSPTHLIKTRGQQVTLRCSSQSGHNTVSWYQQALGQGPQFIFQYYREEENGRGNFPPRFSGLQFPNYSSELNVNALELDDSALYLCASSAGQVTYNEQFFGPGTRLTVL.

The chain is built from TRBV7-9 and TRBJ2-7, with 11 bases matching TRBD2. The CDR3 has 14 residues. The junction had 3 bases not matched to a gene; V was cut back by 5 bases and J by 3 bases. Germline CDR1 and CDR2: SEHNR and FQNEAQ (reference sequence). The CDR3 bases are TGTGCCAGCAGCCCGGGACTAGCGGTCTACGAGCAGTACTTC. This codes for CASSPGLAVYEQYF.

This chain links TRBV18 with TRBJ1-5; D is ambiguous. V was trimmed by 0 bases and J by 3 bases, leaving 6 bases between them. The germline V gene has CDR1 KGHSH and CDR2 LQKENI. The CDR3 loop spans 14 amino acids. The CDR3 coding sequence is TGTGCCAGCTCACCACCACACCTCAATCAGCCCCAGCATTTT. Translated, it gives CASSPPHLNQPQHF.

The rearrangement links TRBV5-1 to TRBJ2-5, with 14 bases identical to TRBD2. The length of the CDR3 is 18 residues. Per the germline V gene, CDR1 is SGHRS and CDR2 is YFSETQ. The V segment lost 0 bases and the J segment 3 bases; nucleotides outside the gene matches: 7. CDR3 loop: CASSLAWAGLAGEETQYF. DNA for the CDR3: TGCGCCAGCAGCTTGGCCTGGGCGGGACTAGCGGGGGAAGAGACCCAGTACTTC. Together with reference TRBV5-1 and TRBJ2-5, the CDR3 gives the full variable domain: KAGVTQTPRYLIKTRGQQVTLSCSPISGHRSVSWYQQTPGQGLQFLFEYFSETQRNKGNFPGRFSGRQFSNSRSEMNVSTLELGDSALYLCASSLAWAGLAGEETQYFGPGTRLLVL.

The V gene is TRBV7-2, the J gene TRBJ2-4; 7 bases align to TRBD2. Trimming removed 1 base from V and 15 bases from J; junction bases left unmatched: 12. The length of the CDR3 is 14 residues. Germline V gives CDR1 SGHTA, CDR2 FQGNSA. The CDR3 loop reads CASSLGRGGGEWYF. The CDR3 DNA follows: TGTGCCAGCAGCTTAGGGCGCGGTGGGGGGGAATGGTACTTC.

The chain carries TRBV30 and TRBJ1-5; 7 nucleotides align to TRBD1. CDR1 and CDR2 (germline): GTSNPN, SVGIG (reference sequence). The CDR3 is 15 residues long. V gave up 3 bases and J gave up 0 bases; unmatched junction bases: 5. CDR3 in amino acids: CAWSLTGNSNQPQHF. For the CDR3, the DNA is TGTGCCTGGAGCCTGACAGGGAATAGCAATCAGCCCCAGCATTTT.

V and J are TRBV4-3 and TRBJ2-2; 9 nucleotides line up with TRBD1. CDR1 is LGHNA and CDR2 is YSLEER in the germline V gene. V trimming: 4 bases; J trimming: 2 bases; junction bases outside the gene matches: 11. The length of the CDR3 is 18 residues. In DNA form, the CDR3 reads TGCGCCAGCAGCCTTGTGAAGTGGGACAGGGTTAACACCGGGGAGCTGTTTTTT. The encoded protein is CASSLVKWDRVNTGELFF.

The V call is TRBV4-1, the J call TRBJ2-7, with 7 bases aligning to TRBD1. The CDR3 extends over 15 amino acids. V lost 0 bases, J lost 2 bases, and 4 bases stayed unmatched. Germline values: CDR1 MGHRA, CDR2 YSYEKL. CDR3 sequence (DNA): TGCGCCAGCAGCCAAGATAGAACAGGGGCCTACGAGCAGTACTTC. It specifies CASSQDRTGAYEQYF.

The chain uses TRBV12-5 and TRBJ2-1, with 11 bases that match TRBD2. Germline V gene data show CDR1 as LGHNT and CDR2 as FRNRAP. The CDR3 spans 13 residues. The trim removed 5 bases at V and 15 bases at J, leaving 9 bases unmatched. CDR3 nucleotide sequence: TGTGCTAGTGGTACCTCGCTAGCGGGAGGCGTGTTCTTC. Protein: CASGTSLAGGVFF.

The chain recombines TRBV13 with TRBJ2-7; D is perhaps TRBD1 (6 bases). Trimming left V 3 bases short and J 1 base short, with 10 bases between. The length of the CDR3 is 14 residues. In germline, CDR1 is PRHDT, CDR2 FYEKMQ (reference sequence). The CDR3 loop reads CASSFNRASYEQYF. CDR3 DNA sequence: TGTGCCAGCAGCTTTAACAGGGCGTCCTACGAGCAGTACTTC.